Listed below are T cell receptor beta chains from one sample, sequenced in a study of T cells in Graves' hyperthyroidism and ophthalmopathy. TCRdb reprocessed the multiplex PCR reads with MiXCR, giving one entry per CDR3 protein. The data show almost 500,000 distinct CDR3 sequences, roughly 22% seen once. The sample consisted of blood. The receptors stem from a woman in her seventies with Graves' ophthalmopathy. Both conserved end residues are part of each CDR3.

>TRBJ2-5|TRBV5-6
CASSGRVAETQYF
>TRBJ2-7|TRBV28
CASSPGTSGSSHEQYF
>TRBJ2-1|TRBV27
CASSLNLGGGNNEQFF
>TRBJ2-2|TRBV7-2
CASSLVAGSTGELFF
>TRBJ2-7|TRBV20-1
CSAARGRQTYEQYF
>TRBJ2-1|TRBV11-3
CASSLDRGSGYNEQFF
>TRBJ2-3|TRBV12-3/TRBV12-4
CASRLAGGPGTQYF
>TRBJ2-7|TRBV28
CACTDSYEQYF
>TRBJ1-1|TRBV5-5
CASSLRAAGGAFF
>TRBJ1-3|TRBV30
CAWGSSGNTIYF
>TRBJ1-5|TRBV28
CASSVSFSNQPQHF
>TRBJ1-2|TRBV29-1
CSVGQGRDYGYAF
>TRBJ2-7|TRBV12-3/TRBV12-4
CASSLEFGRTYEQYF
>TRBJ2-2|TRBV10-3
CAISGVAGDHTGELFF
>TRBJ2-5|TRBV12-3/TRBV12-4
CASSLTGTGGLETQYF
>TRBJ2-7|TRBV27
CASSSQAGDSYEQYF
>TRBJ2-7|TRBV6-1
CASRAPGQGYEQYF
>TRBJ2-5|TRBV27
CASRLREWETQYF
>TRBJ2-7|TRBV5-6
CASSLGLTHEQYF
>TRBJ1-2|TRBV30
CARTLQGVGGYTF
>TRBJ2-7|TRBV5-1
CASSNRQETYEQYF